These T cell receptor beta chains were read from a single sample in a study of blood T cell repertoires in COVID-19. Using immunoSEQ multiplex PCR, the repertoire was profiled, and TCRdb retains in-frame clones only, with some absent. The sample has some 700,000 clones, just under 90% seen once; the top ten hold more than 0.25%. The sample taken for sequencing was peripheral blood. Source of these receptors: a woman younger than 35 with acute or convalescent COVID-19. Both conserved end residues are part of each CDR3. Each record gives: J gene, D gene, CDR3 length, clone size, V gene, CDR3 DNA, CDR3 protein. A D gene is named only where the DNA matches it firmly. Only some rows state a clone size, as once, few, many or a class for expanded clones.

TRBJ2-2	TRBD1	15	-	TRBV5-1	TGCGCCAGCAGCGTGGGACAGGGCAACACCGGGGAGCTGTTTTTT	CASSVGQGNTGELFF
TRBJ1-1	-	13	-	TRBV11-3	TGTGCCAGCAGCTTAGAAGCGTACACTGAAGCTTTCTTT	CASSLEAYTEAFF
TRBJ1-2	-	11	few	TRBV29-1	TGCAGCGTTGCATCAGGGTTTGGCTACACCTTC	CSVASGFGYTF
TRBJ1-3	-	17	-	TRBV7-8	TGTGCCAGCGGACTAGCGGGGACAACTGGCTCTGGAAACACCATATATTTT	CASGLAGTTGSGNTIYF
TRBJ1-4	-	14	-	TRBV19	TGTGCCAGTAGCCTGTACCGGACTAATGAAAAACTGTTTTTT	CASSLYRTNEKLFF
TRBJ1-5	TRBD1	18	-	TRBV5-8	TGTGCCAGCAGCTTGGCCCATAGGACAGGGGTTATGAATCAGCCCCAGCATTTT	CASSLAHRTGVMNQPQHF
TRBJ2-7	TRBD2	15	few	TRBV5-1	TGCGCCAGCAGCTTGGGAGGACTAGCGGGCGACGAGCAGTACTTC	CASSLGGLAGDEQYF
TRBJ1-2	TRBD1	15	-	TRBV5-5	TGTGCCAGCAGCTTTGCGGACAGGGGGCAGGGTGGCTACACCTTC	CASSFADRGQGGYTF
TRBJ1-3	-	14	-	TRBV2	TGTGCCAGCACTTATACGGGCTCTGGAAACACCATATATTTT	CASTYTGSGNTIYF
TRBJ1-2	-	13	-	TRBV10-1	TGCGCCAGCAGTGAAGGACAAAACTATGGCTACACCTTC	CASSEGQNYGYTF
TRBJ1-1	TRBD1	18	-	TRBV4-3	TGCGCCAGCAGCCAAGATAGGGCCGGGACAGGGCCCAACACTGAAGCTTTCTTT	CASSQDRAGTGPNTEAFF
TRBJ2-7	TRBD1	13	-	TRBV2	TGTGCCAGCAGCCCTACAGGGGACTACGAGCAGTACTTC	CASSPTGDYEQYF
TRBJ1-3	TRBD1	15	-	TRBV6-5	TGTGCCAGCAGTATACAGGGGGCAGGAGGAAACACCATATATTTT	CASSIQGAGGNTIYF
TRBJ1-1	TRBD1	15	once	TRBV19	TGTGCCAGTAAGGAGACAGGGGGTTACGGCACTGAAGCTTTCTTT	CASKETGGYGTEAFF
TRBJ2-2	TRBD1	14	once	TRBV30	TGTGCCTCCACACAGGGGGCGGGTGGCGGGGAGCTGTTTTTT	CASTQGAGGGELFF
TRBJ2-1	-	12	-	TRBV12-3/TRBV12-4	TGTGCCAGCAGTTTAGGCGGGAATGAGCAGTTCTTC	CASSLGGNEQFF
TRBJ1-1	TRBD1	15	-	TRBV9	TGTGCCAGCAGCTCTGACGTGGGACAGGGGTTTGAAGCTTTCTTT	CASSSDVGQGFEAFF
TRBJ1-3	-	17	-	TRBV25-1	TGTGCCAGCAGTGAATATGCCGGTTCCGAGCGAGGAAACACCATATATTTT	CASSEYAGSERGNTIYF
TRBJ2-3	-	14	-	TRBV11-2	TGTGCCAGCAGCTTAGGTTCTGGCACAGATACGCAGTATTTT	CASSLGSGTDTQYF
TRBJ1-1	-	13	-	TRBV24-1	TGTGCCACCAGTGACCTGGACACTGGTGTTAGTTTCTTT	CATSDLDTGVSFF
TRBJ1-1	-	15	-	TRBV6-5	TGTGCCAGCAGTATACCTCCGGGGGAGGTAGCAGAAGCTTTCTTT	CASSIPPGEVAEAFF
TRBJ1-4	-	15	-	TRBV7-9	TGTGCCAGCAGCGCAGGGACTTCAACTAATGAAAAACTGTTTTTT	CASSAGTSTNEKLFF
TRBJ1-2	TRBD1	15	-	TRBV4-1	TGCGCCAGCAGCCCCCGGGACAGGGGTCCCTATGGCTACACCTTC	CASSPRDRGPYGYTF
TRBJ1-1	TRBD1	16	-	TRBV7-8	TGTGCCAGCAGAAGTGACAGGGTGAGAGGGAACACTGAAGCTTTCTTT	CASRSDRVRGNTEAFF
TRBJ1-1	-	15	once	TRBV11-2	TGTGCCAGCAGCTTAGTTCGGTCCCCGGGATCTGAAGCTTTCTTT	CASSLVRSPGSEAFF
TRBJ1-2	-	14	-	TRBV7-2	TGTGCCAGCAGCTTATATCGTACAGGGAGTGGCTACACCTTC	CASSLYRTGSGYTF